Listed here is a single T cell receptor (beta chain). These data come from a study of blood T cell repertoires in COVID-19. Study-wide context: T cells, B-cell-depleted T cells, or PBMCs provided the cDNA or gDNA that served as material.

With 4 bases removed from V and 4 bases from J, the gap between germline ends came to 17 bases. CDR3 size: 15 residues. The germline V gene encodes CDR1 SGHRS and CDR2 YFSETQ. Sequenced by immunoSEQ multiplex PCR; TCRdb stores in-frame clones only, minus some. Of some 83,000 clones detected, about 83% appear once; the ten largest clones hold 7% to 9%. The V gene is TRBV5-1, the J gene TRBJ1-2; tentatively, D is TRBD1 (6 bases). This TCR was sampled from a man aged 50 or older with active COVID-19. Sequencing was carried out using peripheral blood. CDR3 loop: CASSTTGGHGYGYTF. The CDR3 nucleotides are TGCGCCAGCAGCACGACGGGGGGACACGGCTATGGCTACACCTTC. The full variable domain, its missing parts supplied by reference TRBV5-1 and TRBJ1-2, is KAGVTQTPRYLIKTRGQQVTLSCSPISGHRSVSWYQQTPGQGLQFLFEYFSETQRNKGNFPGRFSGRQFSNSRSEMNVSTLELGDSALYLCASSTTGGHGYGYTFGSGTRLTVV.